This T cell receptor beta chain was retrieved from a study of blood T cell repertoires in COVID-19. Looking at the study overall: The analysed material was cDNA or gDNA that came from T cells, B-cell-depleted T cells, or PBMCs.

Original processing methods: Reference gene primer amplification gave estimated nucleated cell counts. The table came from immunoSEQ multiplex PCR; TCRdb's copy has only in-frame clones and leaves some out. V and J calls plus clone size are reproduced from that table; the DNA served to infer D and trimming. The profile shows a few hundred thousand clones, around 83% of them singletons. This CDR3 spans 12 amino acids. Germline trimming cut 7 bases from V and 7 bases from J; bases unmatched to any gene: 4. Germline V gene sequence: CDR1 SQVTM, CDR2 ANQGSEA. The sequenced material came from peripheral blood. The J gene is TRBJ1-2, the V gene TRBV29-1; 12 bases agree with TRBD1. The TCR sequence derives from a woman between 50 and 59 years old with acute or convalescent COVID-19. CDR3 DNA sequence: TGCAGCGGGGGGACAGGGGGCTTTGGCTACACCTTC. Translating gives CSGGTGGFGYTF.